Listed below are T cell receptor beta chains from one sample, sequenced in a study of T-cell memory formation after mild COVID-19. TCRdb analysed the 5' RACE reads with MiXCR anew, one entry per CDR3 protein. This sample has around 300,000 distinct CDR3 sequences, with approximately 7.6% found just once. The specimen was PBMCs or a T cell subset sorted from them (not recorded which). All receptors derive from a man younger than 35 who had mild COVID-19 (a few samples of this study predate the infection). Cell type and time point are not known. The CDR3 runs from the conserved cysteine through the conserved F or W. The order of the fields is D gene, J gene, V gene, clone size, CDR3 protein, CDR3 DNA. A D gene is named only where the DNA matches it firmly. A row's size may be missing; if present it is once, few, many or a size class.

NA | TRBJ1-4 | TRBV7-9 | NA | CASSAGLLPNEKLFF | TGTGCCAGCAGCGCGGGACTGCTCCCTAATGAAAAACTGTTTTTT
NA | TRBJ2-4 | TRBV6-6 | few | CASSYGQVQGKNIQYF | TGTGCCAGCAGTTACGGCCAGGTACAGGGCAAAAACATTCAGTACTTC
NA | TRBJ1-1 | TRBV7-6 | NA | CASSLRRTTITEAFF | TGTGCCAGCAGCTTACGCCGGACCACAATAACTGAAGCTTTCTTT
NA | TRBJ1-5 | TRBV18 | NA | CASSPGRHQPQHF | TGTGCCAGCTCACCAGGCCGACATCAGCCCCAGCATTTT
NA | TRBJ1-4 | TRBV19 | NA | CASSIERAEKLFF | TGTGCCAGTAGTATAGAAAGGGCCGAAAAACTGTTTTTT
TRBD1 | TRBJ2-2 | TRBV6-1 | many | CASSESFRAGGTGELFF | TGTGCCAGCAGTGAATCGTTTCGGGCAGGGGGCACAGGGGAGCTGTTTTTT
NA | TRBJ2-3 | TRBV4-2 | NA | CASSQGLAGRDTQYF | TGTGCCAGCAGCCAAGGGTTGGCAGGCAGAGATACGCAGTATTTT
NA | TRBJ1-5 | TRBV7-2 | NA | CASSPFSGIANQPQHF | TGTGCCAGCAGCCCCTTCTCAGGGATAGCAAATCAGCCCCAGCATTTT
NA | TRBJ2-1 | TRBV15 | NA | CATRPIGVYNEQFF | TGTGCCACCAGACCTATCGGGGTGTACAATGAGCAGTTCTTC
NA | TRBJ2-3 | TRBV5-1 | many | CASSSTSTDTQYF | TGCGCCAGCAGCTCAACTAGCACAGATACGCAGTATTTT
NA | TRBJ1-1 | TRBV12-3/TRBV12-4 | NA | CASRREGGLNTEAFF | TGTGCCAGCCGTAGGGAGGGGGGCCTGAACACTGAAGCTTTCTTT
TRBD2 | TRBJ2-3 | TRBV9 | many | CASSPQRGGTDTQYF | TGTGCCAGCAGCCCCCAGCGGGGGGGCACAGATACGCAGTATTTT
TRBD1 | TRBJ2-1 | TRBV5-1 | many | CASSLQGDSYNEQFF | TGCGCCAGCAGCTTACAGGGGGACTCCTACAATGAGCAGTTCTTC
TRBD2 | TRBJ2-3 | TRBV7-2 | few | CASSPQGTSGADTQYF | TGTGCCAGCAGCCCACAAGGAACTAGCGGGGCCGATACGCAGTATTTT
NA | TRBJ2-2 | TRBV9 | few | CASSSVAGELFF | TGTGCCAGCAGCTCCGTGGCCGGGGAGCTGTTTTTT
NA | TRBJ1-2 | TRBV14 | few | CASSLSAGVGYTF | TGTGCCAGCAGTCTGTCGGCTGGGGTTGGCTACACCTTC
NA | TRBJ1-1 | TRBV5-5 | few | CASSRVSYTEAFF | TGTGCCAGCAGCAGGGTCAGCTACACTGAAGCTTTCTTT